What follows describes a single TCR beta chain. The CDR3 is 13 residues long. Germline V gene lookup returns CDR1 SGHTA and CDR2 FQGNSA. Trimming left V 3 bases short and J 4 bases short, with 9 bases between. The data belong to a study of T cell responses to AZD1222 COVID-19 vaccine. The assay was immunoSEQ multiplex PCR, and TCRdb's table has in-frame clones only and misses some. The table records about 120,000 clones, around 90% of them present only once. The TCR sequence derives from an adult who received the AZD1222 COVID-19 vaccine. The chain employs TRBV7-2 and TRBJ1-2; possibly TRBD1 for D (5 bases). Material: peripheral blood, obtained 28 days after the second AZD1222 dose. In DNA, the CDR3 is TGTGCCAGCAGCTTCTCCGGGGGCTATGGCTACACCTTC. As protein: CASSFSGGYGYTF.